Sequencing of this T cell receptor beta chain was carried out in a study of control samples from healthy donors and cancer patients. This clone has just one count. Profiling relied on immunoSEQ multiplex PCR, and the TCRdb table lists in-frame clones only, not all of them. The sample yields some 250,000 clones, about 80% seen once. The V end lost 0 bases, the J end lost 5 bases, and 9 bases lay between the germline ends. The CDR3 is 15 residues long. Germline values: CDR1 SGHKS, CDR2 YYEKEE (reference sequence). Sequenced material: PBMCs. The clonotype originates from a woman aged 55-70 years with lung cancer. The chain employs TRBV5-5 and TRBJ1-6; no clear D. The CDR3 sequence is CASSLGRANNSPLHF. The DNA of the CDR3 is TGTGCCAGCAGCTTGGGGAGGGCGAATAATTCACCCCTCCACTTT.